The 9 T cell receptor beta chains below come from one sample, sequenced in a study of shared T cell receptors in the human thymus. Sequencing was performed with immunoSEQ multiplex PCR; in TCRdb, only in-frame clones are kept and a portion is missing. The data show about 660,000 clones, roughly 90% seen once. Separately, the same data were catalogued under a study of human thymus T cells.

The source material was thymocytes. Receptor source: a boy under three years old with a congenital heart defect.

V is TRBV28 and J is TRBJ1-1; 8 bases are shared with TRBD1. The CDR3 contains 15 residues. Germline CDR1 is MDHEN and CDR2 is SYDVKM. The junction had 9 bases not matched to a gene; V was cut back by 6 bases and J by 3 bases. CDR3 sequence (DNA): TGTGCCAGCAGCCCGGGACAGGTGATCCACACTGAAGCTTTCTTT. Residues: CASSPGQVIHTEAFF.

This sequence joins TRBV6-5 and TRBJ1-3; D unresolved. The germline gives CDR1 MNHEY, CDR2 SVGAGI. Trimming stripped 5 bases from V and 4 bases from J, with 9 bases between. CDR3 length equals 13 residues. Here the CDR3 DNA reads TGTGCCAGCAGTCTGGGCCAAGGAAACACCATATATTTT. Encoded protein: CASSLGQGNTIYF.

The chain carries TRBV28 and TRBJ2-7; the match to TRBD2 covers 10 bases. CDR3 size: 18 residues. The junction had 21 bases not matched to a gene; V was cut back by 6 bases and J by 7 bases. Germline values: CDR1 MDHEN, CDR2 SYDVKM. The DNA of the CDR3 is TGTGCCAGCAGAGTTTATCCCGTGGGAAGCGGGAGGGCCTTGGAGCAGTACTTC. It yields the protein CASRVYPVGSGRALEQYF.

This chain connects TRBV5-6 to TRBJ2-7; 7 bases map to TRBD2. The CDR3 runs to 17 residues. The germline CDR1 and CDR2 sequences are SGHDT and YYEEEE. The trim removed 0 bases at V and 5 bases at J, leaving 14 bases unmatched. The CDR3 nucleotides read TGTGCCAGCAGCTTGGCCAATTTTGGCGGGAGAAGGAACGAGCAGTACTTC. This translates into CASSLANFGGRRNEQYF. Full variable domain (outside the CDR3, taken from reference TRBV5-6 and TRBJ2-7): DAGVTQSPTHLIKTRGQQVTLRCSPKSGHDTVSWYQQALGQGPQFIFQYYEEEERQRGNFPDRFSGHQFPNYSSELNVNALLLGDSALYLCASSLANFGGRRNEQYFGPGTRLTVT.

To note about this clone: This CDR3 is also generated by other DNA sequences in the sample. This CDR3 is CASSLGGDSNQPQHF. For the CDR3, the DNA is TGCGCCAGCAGCTTGGGGGGGGATAGCAATCAGCCCCAGCATTTT. The gene calls are TRBV5-1 and TRBJ1-5; TRBD1 might be the D (5 bases). This CDR3 is built from 15 residues. V lost 0 bases and J 0 bases, leaving 7 bases between the germline ends. Germline values: CDR1 SGHRS, CDR2 YFSETQ.

The chain is built from TRBV6-1 and TRBJ1-1; 7 bases line up with TRBD1. Germline trimming cut 7 bases from V and 11 bases from J; bases unmatched to any gene: 10. CDR3 length equals 12 residues. Germline lookup yields CDR1 MNHNS and CDR2 SASEGT. The CDR3 reads CASISRGIRAFF. In DNA form, the CDR3 reads TGTGCCAGCATTAGCAGGGGGATTAGGGCTTTCTTT.

The chain combines TRBV10-3 with TRBJ2-7, with 8 bases that match TRBD2. In germline, CDR1 is ENHRY, CDR2 SYGVKD. There are 17 residues in the CDR3. V gave up 0 bases and J gave up 3 bases; unmatched junction bases: 10. The CDR3 region is CAISESQPGLGHYEQYF. For the CDR3, the DNA is TGTGCCATCAGTGAGTCCCAGCCGGGACTAGGACACTACGAGCAGTACTTC.

The chain carries TRBV4-3 and TRBJ2-3; 7 bases match TRBD2. J lost 1 base, V lost 0 bases, and 4 bases had no gene match. CDR3 length equals 16 residues. Per the germline V gene, CDR1 is LGHNA and CDR2 is YSLEER. In nucleotides, the CDR3 is TGCGCCAGCAGCCAAGACCTGGCGGGGGGCACAGATACGCAGTATTTT. It encodes CASSQDLAGGTDTQYF.

The J gene is TRBJ2-1, the V gene TRBV5-1; weak D call: TRBD2 (7 bases). Trimming removed 6 bases at V and 8 bases at J, with 24 bases between. From germline, CDR1 is SGHRS and CDR2 YFSETQ. The CDR3 runs to 16 residues. The CDR3 region is CASTPWEGGAIDEQFF. The DNA for the CDR3 is TGCGCCAGCACCCCCTGGGAGGGGGGAGCGATAGATGAGCAGTTCTTC.